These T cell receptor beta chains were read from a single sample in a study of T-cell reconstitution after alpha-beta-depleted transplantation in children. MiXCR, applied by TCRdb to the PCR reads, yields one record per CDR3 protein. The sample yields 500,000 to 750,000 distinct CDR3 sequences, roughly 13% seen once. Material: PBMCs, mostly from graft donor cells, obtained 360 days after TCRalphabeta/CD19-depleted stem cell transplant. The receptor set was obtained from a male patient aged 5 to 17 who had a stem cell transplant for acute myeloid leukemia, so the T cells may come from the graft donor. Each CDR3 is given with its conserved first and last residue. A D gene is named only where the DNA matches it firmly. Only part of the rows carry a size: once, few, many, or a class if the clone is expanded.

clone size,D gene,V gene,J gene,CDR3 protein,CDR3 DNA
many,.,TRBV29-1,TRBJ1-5,CSVQGGGQPQHF,TGCAGCGTACAGGGAGGAGGGCAGCCCCAGCATTTT
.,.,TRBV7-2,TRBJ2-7,CASSLGAISSYEQYF,TGTGCCAGCAGCTTAGGAGCGATTAGCTCCTACGAGCAGTACTTC
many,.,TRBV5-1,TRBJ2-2,CASVLGVPMNTGELFF,TGCGCCAGCGTCCTAGGAGTCCCCATGAACACCGGGGAGCTGTTTTTT
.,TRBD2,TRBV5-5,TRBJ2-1,CASSLRTRVNEQFF,TGTGCCAGCAGCTTGCGGACTAGAGTCAATGAGCAGTTCTTC
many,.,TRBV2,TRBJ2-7,CATDDSYEQYF,TGTGCCACCGATGACAGCTACGAGCAGTACTTC
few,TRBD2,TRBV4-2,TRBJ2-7,CASSQIGRPRWEQYF,TGTGCCAGCAGCCAGATCGGGAGGCCTCGGTGGGAGCAGTACTTC
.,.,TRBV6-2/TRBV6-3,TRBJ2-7,CASNRGQHYEQYF,TGTGCCAGCAACAGAGGACAGCACTACGAGCAGTACTTC
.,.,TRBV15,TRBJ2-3,CATSRDWGSWNPASTDTQYF,TGTGCCACCAGCAGAGATTGGGGGTCTTGGAATCCGGCTAGCACAGATACGCAGTATTTT
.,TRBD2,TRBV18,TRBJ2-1,CASSPLSGLAGENEQFF,TGTGCCAGCTCACCACTTTCGGGACTAGCGGGAGAAAATGAGCAGTTCTTC
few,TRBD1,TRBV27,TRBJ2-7,CASSFGTGYYEQYF,TGTGCCAGCAGTTTCGGGACAGGGTACTACGAGCAGTACTTC
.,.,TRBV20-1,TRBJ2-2,CSARFWSKDLGELFF,TGCAGTGCTAGATTTTGGTCCAAGGATCTGGGGGAGCTGTTTTTT
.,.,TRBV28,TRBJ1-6,CASSLRVRPLHF,TGTGCCAGCAGTTTAAGGGTGAGACCCCTCCACTTT
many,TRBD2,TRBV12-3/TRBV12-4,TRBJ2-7,CASSPTSPEVWQYF,TGTGCCAGCAGCCCGACTAGCCCGGAGGTTTGGCAGTACTTC
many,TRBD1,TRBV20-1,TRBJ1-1,CSAKDRGAEAFF,TGCAGTGCAAAGGACAGGGGGGCTGAAGCTTTCTTT
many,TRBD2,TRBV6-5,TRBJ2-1,CARRGTSARSTYNEQFF,TGTGCCAGAAGGGGGACTAGCGCCCGTTCTACCTACAATGAGCAGTTCTTC
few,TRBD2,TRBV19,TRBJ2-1,CASRPSGGVNEQFF,TGTGCCAGTAGACCATCGGGAGGGGTAAATGAGCAGTTCTTC
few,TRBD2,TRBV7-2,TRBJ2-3,CASSRTSGRASTDTQYF,TGTGCCAGCAGCCGGACTAGCGGGAGGGCTAGCACAGATACGCAGTATTTT
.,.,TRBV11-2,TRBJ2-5,CASSLAHLQETQYF,TGTGCCAGCAGCTTAGCCCACCTCCAAGAGACCCAGTACTTC
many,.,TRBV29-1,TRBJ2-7,CSVEGSSGASYEQYF,TGCAGCGTTGAAGGATCTTCCGGGGCCTCCTACGAGCAGTACTTC
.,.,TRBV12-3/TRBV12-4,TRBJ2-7,CASSFTTDWGYEQYF,TGTGCCAGCAGTTTTACTACCGACTGGGGCTACGAGCAGTACTTC
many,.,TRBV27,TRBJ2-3,CASSFFTQKEVTDTQYF,TGTGCCAGCAGTTTTTTCACGCAGAAGGAAGTCACAGATACGCAGTATTTT
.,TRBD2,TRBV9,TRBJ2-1,CASRSSGTGAPNEQFF,TGTGCCAGCAGGAGTAGCGGGACCGGGGCACCCAATGAGCAGTTCTTC
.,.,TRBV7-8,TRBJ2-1,CASSSGMNEQFF,TGTGCCAGCAGCTCCGGTATGAATGAGCAGTTCTTC
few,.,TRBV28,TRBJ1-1,CATHRGLNTEAFF,TGTGCCACCCATCGGGGGCTTAACACTGAAGCTTTCTTT
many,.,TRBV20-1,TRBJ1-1,CSARPQAGFVNTEAFF,TGCAGTGCTAGACCTCAGGCGGGGTTCGTGAACACTGAAGCTTTCTTT
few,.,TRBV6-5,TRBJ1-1,CASRRGAEAFF,TGTGCCAGTCGCCGGGGCGCTGAAGCTTTCTTT
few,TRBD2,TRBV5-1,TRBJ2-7,CASSLGLGGSYEQYF,TGCGCCAGCAGCTTGGGTCTCGGCGGGAGTTACGAGCAGTACTTC
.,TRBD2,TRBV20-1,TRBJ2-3,CSAPGLASTDTQYF,TGCAGTGCCCCGGGACTAGCGAGCACAGATACGCAGTATTTT
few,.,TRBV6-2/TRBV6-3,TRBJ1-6,CASSWDTMNSPLHF,TGTGCCAGCAGTTGGGACACCATGAATTCACCCCTCCACTTT
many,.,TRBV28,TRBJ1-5,CASSLARGGISNQPQHF,TGTGCCAGCAGTTTAGCCAGGGGAGGCATTAGCAATCAGCCCCAGCATTTT
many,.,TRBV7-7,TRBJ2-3,CASSYGPTDTQYF,TGTGCCAGCAGCTACGGGCCAACAGATACGCAGTATTTT
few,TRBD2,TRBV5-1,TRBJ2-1,CASSILAGEGEQFF,TGCGCCAGCAGCATCCTAGCGGGAGAGGGTGAGCAGTTCTTC
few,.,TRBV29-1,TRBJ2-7,CSVSPAGYYEQYF,TGCAGCGTTAGCCCCGCGGGGTATTACGAGCAGTACTTC
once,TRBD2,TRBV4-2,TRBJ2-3,CTSSQDLGTSMDTQYF,TGTACCAGCAGCCAAGATTTGGGGACTAGCATGGATACGCAGTATTTT
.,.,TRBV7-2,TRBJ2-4,CASSQSGTKNIQYF,TGTGCCAGCAGCCAGTCGGGGACCAAAAACATTCAGTACTTC
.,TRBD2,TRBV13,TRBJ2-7,CASTPGLAGYEQYF,TGTGCCAGCACTCCCGGGCTAGCGGGTTACGAGCAGTACTTC
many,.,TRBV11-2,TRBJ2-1,CASSLNNAGFYNEQFF,TGTGCCAGCAGCTTAAATAATGCGGGATTTTACAATGAGCAGTTCTTC
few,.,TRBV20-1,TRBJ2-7,CSASTVSYEQYF,TGCAGTGCTAGTACAGTTTCCTACGAGCAGTACTTC
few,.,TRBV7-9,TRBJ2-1,CASSLVVAHNEQFF,TGTGCCAGCAGCTTAGTGGTAGCTCACAATGAGCAGTTCTTC
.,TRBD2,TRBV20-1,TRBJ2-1,CSALSGRAAYNEQFF,TGCAGTGCTCTTAGCGGGAGGGCCGCCTACAATGAGCAGTTCTTC
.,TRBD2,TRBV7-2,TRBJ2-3,CASSQGLAGGPLNTQYF,TGTGCCAGCAGCCAGGGACTAGCGGGAGGCCCATTAAATACGCAGTATTTT
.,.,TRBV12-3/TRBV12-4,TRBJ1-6,CASRLQGRSSPLHF,TGTGCCAGCAGACTCCAGGGGAGAAGTTCACCCCTCCACTTT
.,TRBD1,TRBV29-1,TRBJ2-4,CSAVGDSLAKNIQYF,TGCAGCGCCGTAGGGGACAGTCTAGCCAAAAACATTCAGTACTTC
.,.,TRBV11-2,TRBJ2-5,CASGNSGASGSETQYF,TGTGCCAGCGGGAACTCAGGGGCCTCCGGGTCGGAGACCCAGTACTTC
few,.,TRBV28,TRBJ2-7,CASSLAPQREQYF,TGTGCCAGCAGTTTGGCCCCCCAGAGGGAGCAGTACTTC
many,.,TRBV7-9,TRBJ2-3,CASSLSGGQVYF,TGTGCCAGCAGCTTGTCGGGTGGTCAAGTGTATTTT
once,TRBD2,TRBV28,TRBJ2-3,CASSSAGGPTTDTQYF,TGTGCCAGCAGTTCAGCGGGAGGGCCCACCACAGATACGCAGTATTTT
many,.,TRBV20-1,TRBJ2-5,CSSTGGVVQETQYF,TGCAGTTCAACAGGGGGGGTCGTGCAAGAGACCCAGTACTTC
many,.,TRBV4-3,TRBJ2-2,CASSQENTGELFF,TGCGCCAGCAGTCAGGAGAACACCGGGGAGCTGTTTTTT